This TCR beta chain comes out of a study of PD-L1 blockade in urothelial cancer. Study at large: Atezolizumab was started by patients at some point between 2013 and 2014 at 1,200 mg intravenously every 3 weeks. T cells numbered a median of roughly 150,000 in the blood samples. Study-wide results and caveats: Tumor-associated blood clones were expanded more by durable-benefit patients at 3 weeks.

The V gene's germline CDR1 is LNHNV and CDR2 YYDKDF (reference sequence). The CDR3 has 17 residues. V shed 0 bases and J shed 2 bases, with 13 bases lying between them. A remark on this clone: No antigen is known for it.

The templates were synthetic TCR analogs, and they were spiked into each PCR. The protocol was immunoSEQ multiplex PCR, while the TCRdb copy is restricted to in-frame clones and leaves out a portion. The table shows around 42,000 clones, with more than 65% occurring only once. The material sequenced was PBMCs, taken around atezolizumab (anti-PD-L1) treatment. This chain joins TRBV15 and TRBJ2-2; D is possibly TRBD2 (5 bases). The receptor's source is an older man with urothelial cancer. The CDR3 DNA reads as TGTGCCACCAGCAGAGATTTTACCGGACTCAACACCGGGGAGCTGTTTTTT. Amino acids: CATSRDFTGLNTGELFF.